The entry that follows covers one TCR beta chain sequence. Libraries were prepared by immunoSEQ multiplex PCR; TCRdb keeps only in-frame clonotypes and omits some of them. This repertoire shows some 90,000 clones, roughly 92% found once; its top ten account for around 1%. This specimen comes from a study of control samples from healthy donors and cancer patients. Looked up from germline, CDR1 is MNHEY and CDR2 is SVGAGI. V lost 2 bases, J lost 5 bases, and 15 bases lay in between. The CDR3 covers 15 residues. Sequencing input: blood. The clonotype originates from a woman aged 30 to 39 in good health. The rearrangement joins TRBV6-5 to TRBJ2-5; TRBD2 is a possible D gene (6 bases). The CDR3 protein is CASSYPVGAGETQYF. The CDR3 DNA is TGTGCCAGCAGTTACCCCGTTGGGGCGGGGGAGACCCAGTACTTC.